This T cell receptor (beta chain) was sequenced for a study of T-cell memory formation after mild COVID-19. The wider study: Largely donor-specific sequence clusters came from two donors. The study's findings and limits: A balance of CD4 and CD8 characterized clones contracting day 15 to 85, whereas later expanders leaned CD4+.

Trimming removed 7 bases from V and 5 bases from J, with 7 bases in between. CDR3 size: 11 residues. 5'RACE with constant-segment primers yielded barcoded, UMI-tagged TCR alpha and TCR beta cDNA libraries. TCRdb re-called the 5' RACE reads with MiXCR, one entry per CDR3 protein. The table shows 250,000 or so distinct CDR3 sequences, with 15% to 20% occurring only once. As regards this clonotype: Its target is unknown.

This receptor was obtained from a man aged 18 to 30 who had mild COVID-19 (a few samples of this study predate the infection). Cell type and time point are not known. The chain links TRBV12-3 or TRBV12-4 to TRBJ2-3, with D unclear. Sequences were obtained from PBMCs or a T cell subset sorted from them (not recorded which). DNA for the CDR3: TGTGCCAGCACCCCAGGAGATACGCAGTATTTT. Protein: CASTPGDTQYF.